Shown below are 30 T cell receptor beta chains from a single sample sequenced in a study of blood T cell repertoires in COVID-19. Libraries were prepared by immunoSEQ multiplex PCR; TCRdb keeps only in-frame clonotypes and omits some of them. Of 150,000 or so clones listed, roughly 80% are singletons. Sequencing was carried out using peripheral blood. The receptors derive from an elderly woman with acute or convalescent COVID-19.

This clone showed up just once. V usage is TRBV5-1 and J usage is TRBJ2-1; TRBD2 matches at 11 bases. This CDR3 has 18 residues. The germline V gene has CDR1 SGHRS and CDR2 YFSETQ. V lost 3 bases, J lost 1 base, and 9 bases stayed unmatched. This CDR3 is CASSWVAGGPGSYNEQFF. The CDR3 coding sequence is TGCGCCAGCAGCTGGGTAGCGGGGGGGCCTGGTTCCTACAATGAGCAGTTCTTC.

This rearrangement joins TRBV3-1 (or the pseudogene TRBV3-2) to TRBJ2-1; tentatively, D is TRBD1 (6 bases). The CDR3 runs 14 residues. Deletions cut 3 bases from V and 5 bases from J, with 11 bases between. CDR1 is LGHDT, CDR2 YNNKEL, per germline (reference sequence). The CDR3 coding sequence is TGTGCCAGCAGCCAGTTAACAGGGAACAATGAGCAGTTCTTC. Its translation is CASSQLTGNNEQFF.

This chain links TRBV7-3 with TRBJ2-2; D call uncertain. The CDR3 is 16 amino acids. Trimming removed 2 bases from V and 0 bases from J, with 10 bases in between. Germline V CDR1 and CDR2: SGHTA, FQGTGA. As DNA, the CDR3 is TGTGCCAGCAGCTTATTTTCACCAGCGAACACCGGGGAGCTGTTTTTT. Residues: CASSLFSPANTGELFF.

The V gene is TRBV6-2 or TRBV6-3, the J gene TRBJ1-1; D perhaps matches TRBD1 (5 bases). The CDR3 is made up of 15 amino acids. Deletions cut 2 bases from V and 6 bases from J, with 16 bases between. The V gene's germline CDR1 is MNHEY and CDR2 SVGEGT. The CDR3 coding sequence is TGTGCCAGCAGTTACACCGGGCTAGGAGGGGCTGAAGCTTTCTTT. This gives the protein CASSYTGLGGAEAFF.

The table lists this clone with a few counts. The rearrangement joins TRBV7-9 to TRBJ2-1, with D possibly TRBD1 on 5 matching bases. The germline V and J ends were trimmed by 1 base and 4 bases, with 11 bases remaining between them. This CDR3 region has 15 residues. Germline CDR1 is SEHNR and CDR2 is FQNEAQ (reference sequence). In DNA form, the CDR3 reads TGTGCCAGCAGCTTAGAGGGTCAGGGATACAATGAGCAGTTCTTC. Amino acid sequence: CASSLEGQGYNEQFF.

The chain joins TRBV13 to TRBJ2-3; D remains unclear. CDR1 and CDR2 (germline): PRHDT, FYEKMQ (reference sequence). This CDR3 region has 11 residues. Deletions cut 5 bases from V and 5 bases from J, with 5 bases between. CDR3 nucleotide sequence: TGTGCCAGCAGCGTTCTAGATACGCAGTATTTT. This codes for CASSVLDTQYF.

The chain couples TRBV3-1 (or the pseudogene TRBV3-2) to TRBJ2-2; D perhaps matches TRBD2 (6 bases). V was cut by 4 bases and J by 6 bases, with 15 bases left in between. This CDR3 comprises 15 residues. Germline loops: CDR1 LGHDT, CDR2 YNNKEL (reference sequence). CDR3 region: CASSRQGGIAGELFF. CDR3 DNA: TGTGCCAGCAGCCGGCAGGGAGGTATCGCCGGGGAGCTGTTTTTT.

The J gene is TRBJ2-5, the V gene TRBV5-8; a possible D gene is TRBD2 (5 bases). With 7 bases removed from V and 3 bases from J, the gap between germline ends came to 16 bases. The germline V gene has CDR1 SGHTS and CDR2 YDEGEE. This CDR3 spans 14 amino acids. CDR3 region: CASGRGWTEETQYF. The CDR3, as DNA: TGTGCCAGCGGCCGGGGTTGGACCGAAGAGACCCAGTACTTC.

This clone was observed a few times. The chain uses TRBV4-2 and TRBJ2-7; TRBD2 aligns across 12 bases. V lost 0 bases, J lost 7 bases, and 4 bases stayed unmatched. Germline CDR1 and CDR2: LGHNA and YNFKEQ. The CDR3 spans 15 residues. CDR3 in DNA: TGTGCCAGCAGCCAAGACGCTAGCGGGGGGGGTGAGCAGTACTTC. The encoded protein is CASSQDASGGGEQYF.

The chain joins TRBV11-2 to TRBJ2-5; a possible D gene is TRBD1 (6 bases). This CDR3 is 15 amino acids long. Deletions cut 5 bases from V and 5 bases from J, with 18 bases between. In germline, CDR1 is SGHAT, CDR2 FQNNGV. The DNA for the CDR3 is TGTGCCAGCAGCCCCCGAACCCAGGGGTGGGAGACCCAGTACTTC. This translates into CASSPRTQGWETQYF.

The chain carries TRBV15 and TRBJ2-5; 11 positions agree with TRBD1. CDR1 is LNHNV and CDR2 is YYDKDF in the germline V gene (reference sequence). This CDR3 contains 13 residues. Trimming took 8 bases from V and 5 from J; bases not matched to a gene: 4. CDR3: CATQGQGGETQYF. The CDR3 DNA sequence: TGTGCCACCCAGGGACAGGGGGGTGAGACCCAGTACTTC.

This clone was counted a few times. The V and J genes are TRBV28 and TRBJ1-1, with 8 bases matching TRBD1. CDR3 size: 13 residues. CDR1 and CDR2 from the germline V gene are MDHEN and SYDVKM. Germline trimming cut 5 bases from V and 7 bases from J; bases unmatched to any gene: 6. The chain's CDR3 is CASSLGQGDEAFF. The CDR3 nucleotides are TGTGCCAGCAGTCTCGGACAGGGTGATGAAGCTTTCTTT. The full variable domain, rest sourced from reference TRBV28 and TRBJ1-1, is DVKVTQSSRYLVKRTGEKVFLECVQDMDHENMFWYRQDPGLGLRLIYFSYDVKMKEKGDIPEGYSVSREKKERFSLILESASTNQTSMYLCASSLGQGDEAFFGQGTRLTVV.

This chain uses TRBV7-6 with TRBJ2-2; 8 bases are a match to TRBD2. V was clipped by 5 bases and J by 5 bases; unmatched bases: 10. Per the germline V gene, CDR1 is SGHVS and CDR2 is FNYEAQ. The CDR3 runs 16 residues. Here the CDR3 reads CASSLRAGGRTGELFF. The CDR3 nucleotides are TGTGCCAGCAGCCTGAGGGCGGGGGGCCGTACCGGGGAGCTGTTTTTT.

The chain joins TRBV5-5 to TRBJ2-5, with unresolved D. CDR1 and CDR2 from the germline V gene are SGHKS and YYEKEE (reference sequence). Trimming shortened V by 4 bases and J by 4 bases, and 8 bases separated the two germline ends. There are 12 residues in the CDR3. The DNA for the CDR3 is TGTGCCAGCAGCCCCCTAGGAGAGACCCAGTACTTC. Amino acid sequence: CASSPLGETQYF. Full variable domain (rest looked up from reference TRBV5-5 and TRBJ2-5): DAGVTQSPTHLIKTRGQQVTLRCSPISGHKSVSWYQQVLGQGPQFIFQYYEKEERGRGNFPDRFSARQFPNYSSELNVNALLLGDSALYLCASSPLGETQYFGPGTRLLVL.

This rearrangement joins TRBV18 to TRBJ1-5, with D perhaps matching TRBD1 (5 bases). The CDR3 totals 14 residues. Germline lookup yields CDR1 KGHSH and CDR2 LQKENI. The V end was cut by 2 bases, the J end by 6 bases, with 11 bases between. CDR3 amino acids: CASSPDQGIQPQHF. The DNA of the CDR3 is TGTGCCAGCTCACCAGACCAGGGTATTCAGCCCCAGCATTTT.

The V and J genes are TRBV19 and TRBJ1-1; perhaps TRBD1 as D (6 bases). Germline V gene sequence: CDR1 LNHDA, CDR2 SQIVND (reference sequence). The V gene lost 5 bases and the J gene lost 6 bases, with 16 bases spanning the gap. This CDR3 region has 14 residues. Here the CDR3 DNA reads TGTGCCAGTAGTCTTCGACAGGCCATTGCTGAAGCTTTCTTT. Its translation is CASSLRQAIAEAFF.

Written as DNA, the CDR3 is TGTGCCTGGAGTGTACTGGACAGCTATGGCTACACCTTC. As protein: CAWSVLDSYGYTF. This rearrangement joins TRBV30 to TRBJ1-2; D possibly corresponds to TRBD1 (6 bases). The CDR3 consists of 13 residues. V was clipped by 0 bases and J by 4 bases, with 9 bases between them. The germline gives CDR1 GTSNPN, CDR2 SVGIG (reference sequence).

This clone was seen only a few times. The J gene is TRBJ1-6, the V gene TRBV4-1; D remains unclear. Trimming took off 1 base at V and 4 bases at J, with 8 bases between the two ends. The V gene's germline CDR1 is MGHRA and CDR2 YSYEKL. This CDR3 is 15 amino acids long. The CDR3 bases are TGCGCCAGCAGCCAAGGCGGCGGATATAATTCACCCCTCCACTTT. Its protein is CASSQGGGYNSPLHF.

V and J are TRBV4-1 and TRBJ1-1; the D is unclear. The V gene lost 0 bases and the J gene lost 4 bases, with 12 bases spanning the gap. The CDR3 spans 15 residues. Germline CDR1 is MGHRA and CDR2 is YSYEKL. Here the CDR3 reads CASSQEQRGRTEAFF. CDR3 DNA: TGCGCCAGCAGCCAAGAGCAACGTGGGCGCACTGAAGCTTTCTTT.

This chain uses TRBV3-1 (or the pseudogene TRBV3-2) with TRBJ2-1; 10 nucleotides align to TRBD1. The V gene end was trimmed by 1 base and the J gene end by 0 bases; junction bases not matched to a gene: 12. This CDR3 spans 20 amino acids. Germline V CDR1 and CDR2: LGHDT, YNNKEL (reference sequence). The chain's CDR3 is CASSQVSGTGVLSSYNEQFF. CDR3 sequence (DNA): TGTGCCAGCAGCCAAGTTTCCGGGACAGGGGTACTTAGCTCCTACAATGAGCAGTTCTTC.

This clone showed up just a few times. The chain couples TRBV3-1 (or the pseudogene TRBV3-2) to TRBJ2-7, with D possibly TRBD1 on 6 matching bases. V was clipped by 4 bases and J by 5 bases, with 15 bases between them. The CDR3 has 14 amino acids. Germline CDR1 is LGHDT and CDR2 is YNNKEL (reference sequence). The CDR3 DNA reads TGTGCCAGCAGCCTCAGGGAACAGGGCGACGAGCAGTACTTC. Translated, it gives CASSLREQGDEQYF.

The chain employs TRBV19 and TRBJ2-1; 9 bases map to TRBD2. This CDR3 region has 15 residues. Trimming cost V 1 base and J 7 bases; bases outside gene matches: 5. CDR1 LNHDA and CDR2 SQIVND come from the germline V gene (reference sequence). This CDR3 reads CASSIGRGGWNEQFF. The DNA of the CDR3 is TGTGCCAGTAGTATAGGGCGGGGGGGCTGGAATGAGCAGTTCTTC.

The V and J genes are TRBV4-1 and TRBJ2-7; TRBD2 aligns across 8 bases. With 0 bases clipped from V and 0 bases from J, the junction kept 4 bases outside the gene matches. CDR1 MGHRA and CDR2 YSYEKL come from the germline V gene. CDR3 size: 16 residues. CDR3 loop: CASSQEVGTSSYEQYF. The DNA of the CDR3 is TGCGCCAGCAGCCAAGAGGTCGGGACTAGCTCCTACGAGCAGTACTTC.

The chain combines TRBV9 with TRBJ1-2; D unresolved. The V gene's germline CDR1 is SGDLS and CDR2 YYNGEE. V lost 0 bases and J lost 4, with 13 bases in between. CDR3 length: 15 amino acids. CDR3 protein: CASSVGPGYSYGYTF. CDR3 DNA: TGTGCCAGCAGCGTAGGTCCGGGGTACTCCTATGGCTACACCTTC.

The rearrangement uses TRBV6-5 and TRBJ1-6, with D maybe TRBD1 (5 bases). The V gene lost 7 bases and the J gene lost 6 bases, with 10 bases spanning the gap. The CDR3 has 13 amino acids. Germline CDR1 and CDR2: MNHEY and SVGAGI. The CDR3 is CASKTGINSPLHF. Written as DNA, the CDR3 is TGTGCCAGCAAAACAGGCATTAATTCACCCCTCCACTTT.

The chain employs TRBV6-6 and TRBJ1-5; a weak D match, TRBD1 (5 bases). V was cut by 6 bases and J by 11 bases, with 17 bases left in between. CDR1 and CDR2 from the germline V gene are MNHNY and SVGAGI (reference sequence). There are 13 residues in the CDR3. CDR3 nucleotide sequence: TGTGCCAGCAGCTCCCCAGGGTTTGAGTCCCAGCATTTT. Residues: CASSSPGFESQHF.

The chain employs TRBV9 and TRBJ2-3; TRBD2 agrees at 11 bases. This CDR3 spans 16 amino acids. Germline V gene lookup returns CDR1 SGDLS and CDR2 YYNGEE. V lost 4 bases and J lost 4; bases outside the gene matches: 8. DNA for the CDR3: TGTGCCAGCAGCATCACTAGCGGGGGTATCGCAGATACGCAGTATTTT. It codes for CASSITSGGIADTQYF.

To note about this clone: Germline and junction disagree at one end, which may indicate a read error. The V gene is TRBV7-7, the J gene TRBJ1-4; D gene uncertain. The CDR3 is made up of 15 amino acids. Germline V gives CDR1 SSHAT, CDR2 FNYEAQ (reference sequence). The CDR3 sequence is CASTPGRSTNEKLFF. The CDR3 region has the DNA TGTGCTAGCACACCTGGGAGATCAACTAATGAAAAACTGTTTTTT.

This clone was seen a single time. The chain employs TRBV5-1 and TRBJ2-2; D is perhaps TRBD2 (5 bases). V was clipped by 3 bases and J by 4 bases, with 10 bases between them. CDR1 and CDR2 (germline): SGHRS, YFSETQ. This CDR3 has 14 residues. The CDR3 loop is CASSSGLGTGELFF. The CDR3 nucleotides read TGCGCCAGCAGCTCTGGACTTGGCACCGGGGAGCTGTTTTTT.

The chain uses TRBV10-3 and TRBJ2-7; no firm D call. The CDR3 is made up of 11 amino acids. Germline CDR1 ENHRY, CDR2 SYGVKD. V lost 1 base to trimming and J lost 6 bases, with 4 bases between them. In nucleotides, the CDR3 is TGTGCCATCAGTGAGTTTCGCGAGCAGTACTTC. Translating gives CAISEFREQYF.